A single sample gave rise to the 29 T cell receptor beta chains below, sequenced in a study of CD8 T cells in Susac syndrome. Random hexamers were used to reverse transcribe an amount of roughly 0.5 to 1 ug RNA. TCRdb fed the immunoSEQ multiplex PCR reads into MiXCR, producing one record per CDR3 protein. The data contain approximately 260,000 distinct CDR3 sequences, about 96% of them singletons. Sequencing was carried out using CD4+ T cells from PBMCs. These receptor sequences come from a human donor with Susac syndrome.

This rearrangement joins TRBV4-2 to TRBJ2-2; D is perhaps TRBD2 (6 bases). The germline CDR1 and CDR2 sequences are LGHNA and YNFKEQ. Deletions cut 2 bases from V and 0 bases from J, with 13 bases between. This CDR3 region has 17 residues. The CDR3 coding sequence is TGTGCCAGCAGCCAATCGTTTGGCGGGACGAACACCGGGGAGCTGTTTTTT. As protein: CASSQSFGGTNTGELFF.

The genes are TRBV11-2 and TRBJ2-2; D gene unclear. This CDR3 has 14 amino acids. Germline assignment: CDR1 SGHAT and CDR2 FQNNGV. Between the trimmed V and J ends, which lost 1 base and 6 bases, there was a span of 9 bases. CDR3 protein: CASSLGTLPGELFF. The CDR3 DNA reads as TGTGCCAGCAGCTTAGGCACCCTGCCCGGGGAGCTGTTTTTT.

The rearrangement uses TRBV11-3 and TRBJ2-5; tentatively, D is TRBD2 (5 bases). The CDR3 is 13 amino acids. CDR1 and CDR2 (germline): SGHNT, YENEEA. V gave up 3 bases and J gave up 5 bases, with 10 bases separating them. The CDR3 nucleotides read TGTGCCAGCAGCTTTGGGAGCTCCGAGACCCAGTACTTC. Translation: CASSFGSSETQYF.

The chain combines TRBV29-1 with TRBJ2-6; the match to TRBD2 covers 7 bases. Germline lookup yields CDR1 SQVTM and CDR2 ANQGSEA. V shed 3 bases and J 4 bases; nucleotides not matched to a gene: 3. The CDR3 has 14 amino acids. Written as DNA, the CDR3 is TGCAGCGTTGATGCAGCGGGAGGGGCCAACGTCCTGACTTTC. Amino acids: CSVDAAGGANVLTF. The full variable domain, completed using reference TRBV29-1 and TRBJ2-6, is SAVISQKPSRDICQRGTSLTIQCQVDSQVTMMFWYRQQPGQSLTLIATANQGSEATYESGFVIDKFPISRPNLTFSTLTVSNMSPEDSSIYLCSVDAAGGANVLTFGAGSRLTVL.

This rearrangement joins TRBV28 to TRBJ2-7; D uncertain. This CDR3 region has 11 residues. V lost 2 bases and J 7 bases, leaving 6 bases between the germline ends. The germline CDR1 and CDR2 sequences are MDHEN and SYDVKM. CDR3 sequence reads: CASSLKGEQYF. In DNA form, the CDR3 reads TGTGCCAGCAGTTTAAAAGGGGAGCAGTACTTC.

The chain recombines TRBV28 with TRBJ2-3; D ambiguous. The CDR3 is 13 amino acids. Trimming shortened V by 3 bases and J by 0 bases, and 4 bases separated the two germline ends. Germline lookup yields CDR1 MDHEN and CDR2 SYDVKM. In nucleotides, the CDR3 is TGTGCCAGCAGTTTGCGCAGCACAGATACGCAGTATTTT. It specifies CASSLRSTDTQYF.

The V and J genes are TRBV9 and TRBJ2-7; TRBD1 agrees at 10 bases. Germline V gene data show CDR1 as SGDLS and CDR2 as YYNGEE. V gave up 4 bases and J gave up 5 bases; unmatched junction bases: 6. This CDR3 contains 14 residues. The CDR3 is CASSPWDRGNEQYF. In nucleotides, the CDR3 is TGTGCCAGCAGCCCTTGGGACAGGGGAAACGAGCAGTACTTC.

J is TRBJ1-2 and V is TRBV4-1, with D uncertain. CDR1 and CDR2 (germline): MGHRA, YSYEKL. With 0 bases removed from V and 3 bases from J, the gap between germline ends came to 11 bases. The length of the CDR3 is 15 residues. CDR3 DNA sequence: TGCGCCAGCAGCCAAGATATGGCGGTGGACTATGGCTACACCTTC. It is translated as CASSQDMAVDYGYTF.

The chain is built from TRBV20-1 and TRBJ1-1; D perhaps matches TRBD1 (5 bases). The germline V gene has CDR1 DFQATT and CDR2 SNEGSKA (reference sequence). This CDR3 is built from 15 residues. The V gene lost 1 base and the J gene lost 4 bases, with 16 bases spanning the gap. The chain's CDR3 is CSARGGEGVGTEAFF. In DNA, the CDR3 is TGCAGTGCTAGAGGCGGGGAAGGGGTGGGCACTGAAGCTTTCTTT.

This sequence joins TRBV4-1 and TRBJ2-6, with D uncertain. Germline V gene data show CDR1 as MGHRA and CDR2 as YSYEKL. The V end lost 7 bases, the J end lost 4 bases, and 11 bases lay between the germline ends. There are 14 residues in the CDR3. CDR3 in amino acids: CASTPVAGANVLTF. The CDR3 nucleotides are TGCGCCAGCACTCCGGTGGCCGGGGCCAACGTCCTGACTTTC.

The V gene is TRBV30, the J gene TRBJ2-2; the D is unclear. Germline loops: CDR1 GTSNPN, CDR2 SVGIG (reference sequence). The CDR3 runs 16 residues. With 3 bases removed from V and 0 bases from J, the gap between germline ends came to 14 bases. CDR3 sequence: CAWSPIYSTNTGELFF. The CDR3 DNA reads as TGTGCCTGGAGCCCAATCTATTCTACGAACACCGGGGAGCTGTTTTTT.

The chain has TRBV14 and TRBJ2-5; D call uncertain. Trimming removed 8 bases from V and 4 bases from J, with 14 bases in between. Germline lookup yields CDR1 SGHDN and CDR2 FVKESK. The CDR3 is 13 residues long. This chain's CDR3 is CASGISWGETQYF. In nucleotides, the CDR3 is TGTGCCAGCGGTATTAGTTGGGGAGAGACCCAGTACTTC.

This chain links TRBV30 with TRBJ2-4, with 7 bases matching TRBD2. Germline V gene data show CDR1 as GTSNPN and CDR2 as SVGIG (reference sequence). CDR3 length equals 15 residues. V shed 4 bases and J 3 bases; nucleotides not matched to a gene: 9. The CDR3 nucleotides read TGTGCCTGGATGGGAGGGAGGTCAGTCAAAAACATTCAGTACTTC. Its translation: CAWMGGRSVKNIQYF.

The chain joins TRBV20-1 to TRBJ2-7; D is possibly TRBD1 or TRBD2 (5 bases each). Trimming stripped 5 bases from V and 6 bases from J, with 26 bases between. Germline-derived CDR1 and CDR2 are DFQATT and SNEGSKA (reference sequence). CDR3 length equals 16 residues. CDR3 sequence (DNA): TGCAGTGCTGCATCCGTTCCCGGGACGGCTTTGCCCGAGCAGTACTTC. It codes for CSAASVPGTALPEQYF.

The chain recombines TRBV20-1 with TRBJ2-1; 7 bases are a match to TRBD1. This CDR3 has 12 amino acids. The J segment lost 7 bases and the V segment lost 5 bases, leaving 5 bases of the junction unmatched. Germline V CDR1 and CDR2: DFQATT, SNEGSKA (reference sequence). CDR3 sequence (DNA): TGCAGTGCTCAGACAGGGAGTAATGAGCAGTTCTTC. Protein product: CSAQTGSNEQFF.

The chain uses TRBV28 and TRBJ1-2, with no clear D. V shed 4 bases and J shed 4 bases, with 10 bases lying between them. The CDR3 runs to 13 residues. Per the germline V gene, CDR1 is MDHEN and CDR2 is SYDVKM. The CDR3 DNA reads TGTGCCAGCAGTTCACCGGGGAGCTATGGCTACACCTTC. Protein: CASSSPGSYGYTF.

CDR3 sequence reads: CASHPGGSGNTIYF. In nucleotides, the CDR3 is TGTGCCAGCCACCCGGGGGGCTCTGGAAACACCATATATTTT. The chain combines TRBV25-1 with TRBJ1-3, with D tentatively TRBD1 (5 bases). Trimming cost V 8 bases and J 0 bases, with 11 bases left between them. The CDR3 runs 14 residues. The germline CDR1 and CDR2 sequences are MGHDK and SYGVNS.

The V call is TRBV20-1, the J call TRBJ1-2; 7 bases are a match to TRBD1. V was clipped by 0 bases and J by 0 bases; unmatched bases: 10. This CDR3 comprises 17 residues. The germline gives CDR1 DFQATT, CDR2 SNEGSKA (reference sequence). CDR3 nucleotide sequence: TGCAGTGCTAGAGATCTGACAGGGAGAGGAGCTAACTATGGCTACACCTTC. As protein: CSARDLTGRGANYGYTF.

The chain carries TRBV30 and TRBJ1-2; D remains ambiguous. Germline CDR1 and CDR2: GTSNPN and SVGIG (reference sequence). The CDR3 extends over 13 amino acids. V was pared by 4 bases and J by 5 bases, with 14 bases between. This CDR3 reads CAWNPGREYGYTF. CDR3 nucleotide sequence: TGTGCCTGGAACCCCGGTAGGGAGTATGGCTACACCTTC.

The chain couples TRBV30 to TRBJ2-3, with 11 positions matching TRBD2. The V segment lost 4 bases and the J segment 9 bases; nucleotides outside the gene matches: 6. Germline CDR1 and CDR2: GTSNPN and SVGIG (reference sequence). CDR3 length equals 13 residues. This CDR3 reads CAWKVAGGQTQYF. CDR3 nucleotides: TGTGCCTGGAAAGTAGCGGGAGGGCAAACGCAGTATTTT.

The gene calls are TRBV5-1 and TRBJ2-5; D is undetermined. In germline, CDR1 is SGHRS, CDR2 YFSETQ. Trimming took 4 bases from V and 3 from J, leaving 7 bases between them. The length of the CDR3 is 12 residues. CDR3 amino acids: CASSPSKETQYF. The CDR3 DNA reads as TGCGCCAGCAGCCCCTCTAAAGAGACCCAGTACTTC.

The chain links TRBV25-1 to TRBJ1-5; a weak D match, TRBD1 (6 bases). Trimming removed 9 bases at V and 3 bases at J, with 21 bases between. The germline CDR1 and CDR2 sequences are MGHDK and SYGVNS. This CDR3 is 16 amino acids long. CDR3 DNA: TGTGCCAGGGGAATTGAGAGGGGGTTCGACAATCAGCCCCAGCATTTT. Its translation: CARGIERGFDNQPQHF.

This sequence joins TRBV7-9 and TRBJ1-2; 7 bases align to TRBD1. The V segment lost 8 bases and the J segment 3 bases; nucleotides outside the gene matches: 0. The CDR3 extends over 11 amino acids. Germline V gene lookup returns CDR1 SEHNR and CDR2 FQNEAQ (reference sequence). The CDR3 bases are TGTGCCAGCGACAGGGACTATGGCTACACCTTC. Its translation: CASDRDYGYTF.

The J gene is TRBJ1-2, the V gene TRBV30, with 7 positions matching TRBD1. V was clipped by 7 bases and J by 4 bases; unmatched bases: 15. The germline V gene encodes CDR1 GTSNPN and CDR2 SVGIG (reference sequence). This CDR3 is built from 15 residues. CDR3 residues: CAYRRRDSGLYGYTF. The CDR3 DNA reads TGTGCCTACCGAAGGCGGGACAGCGGACTCTATGGCTACACCTTC.

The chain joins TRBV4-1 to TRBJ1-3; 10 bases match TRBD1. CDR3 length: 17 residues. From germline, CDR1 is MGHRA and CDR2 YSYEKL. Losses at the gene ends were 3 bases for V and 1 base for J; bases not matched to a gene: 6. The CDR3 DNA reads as TGCGCCAGCAGCCAGCCGGGACAGGGGCTATCTGGAAACACCATATATTTT. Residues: CASSQPGQGLSGNTIYF.

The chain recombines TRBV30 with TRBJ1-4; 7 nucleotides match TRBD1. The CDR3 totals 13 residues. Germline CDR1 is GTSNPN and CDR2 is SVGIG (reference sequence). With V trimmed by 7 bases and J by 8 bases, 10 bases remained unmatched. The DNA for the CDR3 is TGTGCCTCCCAGTACAGGGGTGGAGAAAAACTGTTTTTT. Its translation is CASQYRGGEKLFF.

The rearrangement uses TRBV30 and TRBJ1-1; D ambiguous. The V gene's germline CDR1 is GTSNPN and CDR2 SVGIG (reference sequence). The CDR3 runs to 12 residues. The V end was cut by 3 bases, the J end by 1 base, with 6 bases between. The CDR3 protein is CAWRQQNTEAFF. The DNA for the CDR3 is TGTGCCTGGAGACAGCAGAACACTGAAGCTTTCTTT.

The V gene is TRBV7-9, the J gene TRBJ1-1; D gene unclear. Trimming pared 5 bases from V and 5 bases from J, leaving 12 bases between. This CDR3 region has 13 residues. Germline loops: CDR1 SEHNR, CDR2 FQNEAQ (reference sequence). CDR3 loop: CASSPLGSTEAFF. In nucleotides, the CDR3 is TGTGCCAGCAGCCCCCTTGGGAGTACTGAAGCTTTCTTT. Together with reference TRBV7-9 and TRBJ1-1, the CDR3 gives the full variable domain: DTGVSQNPRHKITKRGQNVTFRCDPISEHNRLYWYRQTLGQGPEFLTYFQNEAQLEKSRLLSDRFSAERPKGSFSTLEIQRTEQGDSAMYLCASSPLGSTEAFFGQGTRLTVV.

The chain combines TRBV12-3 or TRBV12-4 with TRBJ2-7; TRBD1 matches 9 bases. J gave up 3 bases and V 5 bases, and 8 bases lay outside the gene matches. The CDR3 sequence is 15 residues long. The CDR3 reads CASSGVPGQGYEQYF. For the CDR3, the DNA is TGTGCCAGCAGTGGTGTACCGGGACAGGGCTACGAGCAGTACTTC.